Below, 9 T cell receptor beta chains from the same sample are listed, as sequenced in a study of blood T cell repertoires in COVID-19. The data were produced by immunoSEQ multiplex PCR, yet TCRdb's version contains in-frame clones alone and is incomplete. This sample yields fewer than 85,000 clones, of which about 76% are seen a single time; around 21% belongs to the top ten. Input material: peripheral blood. Every receptor here comes from a woman at least 80 years old with active or convalescent COVID-19.

V and J are TRBV6-2 or TRBV6-3 and TRBJ1-2, with D tentatively TRBD1 (5 bases). V dropped 3 bases and J dropped 8 bases, with 13 bases sitting between them. The germline V gene has CDR1 MNHEY and CDR2 SVGEGT. The length of the CDR3 is 13 residues. CDR3 sequence (DNA): TGTGCCAGCAGTTATTTGGCAGGGAAGGGCTACACCTTC. It yields the protein CASSYLAGKGYTF.

The rearrangement joins TRBV7-9 to TRBJ1-5, with TRBD1 identical over 7 bases. Germline V gene data show CDR1 as SEHNR and CDR2 as FQNEAQ (reference sequence). With V trimmed by 5 bases and J by 8 bases, 15 bases remained unmatched. This CDR3 region has 16 residues. This CDR3 reads CASSPGSRGPSEPQHF. The CDR3 DNA follows: TGTGCCAGCAGCCCTGGATCAAGGGGGCCGTCGGAGCCCCAGCATTTT.

This chain connects TRBV2 to TRBJ1-1, with a weak D call TRBD1 (6 bases). This CDR3 has 12 residues. V was cut by 7 bases and J by 6 bases, with 12 bases left in between. Per the germline V gene, CDR1 is SNHLY and CDR2 is FYNNEI. CDR3 loop: CASNQDSPEAFF. The CDR3 nucleotides read TGTGCCAGCAACCAGGACAGCCCTGAAGCTTTCTTT.

The chain joins TRBV19 to TRBJ1-6; weak D call: TRBD1 (5 bases). From germline, CDR1 is LNHDA and CDR2 SQIVND (reference sequence). CDR3 size: 15 residues. V lost 7 bases to trimming and J lost 6 bases, with 16 bases between them. CDR3: CASTPGGSGNSPLHF. The CDR3 bases are TGTGCCAGTACCCCGGGGGGGTCGGGTAATTCACCCCTCCACTTT.

V usage is TRBV7-9 and J usage is TRBJ2-5, with TRBD1 as a possible D gene (6 bases). Germline loops: CDR1 SEHNR, CDR2 FQNEAQ (reference sequence). The V end was cut by 5 bases, the J end by 4 bases, with 11 bases between. The CDR3 has 13 amino acids. CDR3 sequence: CASSRSRGETQYF. The CDR3 bases are TGTGCCAGCAGCCGAAGCAGGGGAGAGACCCAGTACTTC.

V and J are TRBV6-1 and TRBJ1-1, with D perhaps TRBD1 (5 bases). Germline V CDR1 and CDR2: MNHNS, SASEGT. Trimming shortened V by 2 bases and J by 6 bases, and 19 bases separated the two germline ends. This CDR3 comprises 16 residues. CDR3 residues: CASSEPTAGIKSEAFF. For the CDR3, the DNA is TGTGCCAGCAGTGAACCTACGGCAGGGATCAAATCTGAAGCTTTCTTT.

CDR3 DNA sequence: TGTGCCAGCAGCGAGAGAGGTAGCGGGGGGGTATACGAGCAGTACTTC. Its protein product is CASSERGSGGVYEQYF. The chain couples TRBV7-2 to TRBJ2-7, with 11 bases aligning to TRBD2. With 5 bases clipped from V and 4 bases from J, the junction kept 10 bases outside the gene matches. Germline V CDR1 and CDR2: SGHTA, FQGNSA. The CDR3 runs 16 residues. Full variable domain (rest looked up from reference TRBV7-2 and TRBJ2-7): GAGVSQSPSNKVTEKGKDVELRCDPISGHTALYWYRQSLGQGLEFLIYFQGNSAPDKSGLPSDRFSAERTGGSVSTLTIQRTQQEDSAVYLCASSERGSGGVYEQYFGPGTRLTVT.

The table lists this clone with a few counts. The rearrangement uses TRBV6-5 and TRBJ2-2; TRBD1 matches at 7 bases. CDR3 length: 15 amino acids. Germline V gene data show CDR1 as MNHEY and CDR2 as SVGAGI. With 5 bases clipped from V and 6 bases from J, the junction kept 9 bases outside the gene matches. The CDR3 DNA sequence: TGTGCCAGCAGTCCAAATTCTCAGGGGGCCGGGGAGCTGTTTTTT. It is translated as CASSPNSQGAGELFF.

The chain joins TRBV11-2 to TRBJ1-6; D possibly corresponds to TRBD1 (5 bases). CDR3 length: 15 amino acids. Trimming stripped 7 bases from V and 1 base from J, with 11 bases between. Germline CDR1 reads SGHAT; CDR2 reads FQNNGV. As DNA, the CDR3 is TGTGCCAGCACGACAGTCACGTCCTATAATTCACCCCTCCACTTT. Translation: CASTTVTSYNSPLHF.